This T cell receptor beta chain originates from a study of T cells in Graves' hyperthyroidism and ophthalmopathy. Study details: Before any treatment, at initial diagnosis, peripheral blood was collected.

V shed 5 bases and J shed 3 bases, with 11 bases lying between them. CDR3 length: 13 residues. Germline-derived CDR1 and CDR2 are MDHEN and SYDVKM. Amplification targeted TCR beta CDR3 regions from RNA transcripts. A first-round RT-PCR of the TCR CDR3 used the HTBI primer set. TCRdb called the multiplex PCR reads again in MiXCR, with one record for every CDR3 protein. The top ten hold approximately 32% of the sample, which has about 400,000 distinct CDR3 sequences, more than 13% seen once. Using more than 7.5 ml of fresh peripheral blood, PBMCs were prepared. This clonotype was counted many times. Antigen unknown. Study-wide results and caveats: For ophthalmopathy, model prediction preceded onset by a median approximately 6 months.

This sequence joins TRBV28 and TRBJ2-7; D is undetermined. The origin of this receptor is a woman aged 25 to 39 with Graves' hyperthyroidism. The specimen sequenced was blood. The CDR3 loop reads CASSAPIYYEQYF. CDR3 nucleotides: TGTGCCAGCAGTGCCCCCATTTACTACGAGCAGTACTTC.